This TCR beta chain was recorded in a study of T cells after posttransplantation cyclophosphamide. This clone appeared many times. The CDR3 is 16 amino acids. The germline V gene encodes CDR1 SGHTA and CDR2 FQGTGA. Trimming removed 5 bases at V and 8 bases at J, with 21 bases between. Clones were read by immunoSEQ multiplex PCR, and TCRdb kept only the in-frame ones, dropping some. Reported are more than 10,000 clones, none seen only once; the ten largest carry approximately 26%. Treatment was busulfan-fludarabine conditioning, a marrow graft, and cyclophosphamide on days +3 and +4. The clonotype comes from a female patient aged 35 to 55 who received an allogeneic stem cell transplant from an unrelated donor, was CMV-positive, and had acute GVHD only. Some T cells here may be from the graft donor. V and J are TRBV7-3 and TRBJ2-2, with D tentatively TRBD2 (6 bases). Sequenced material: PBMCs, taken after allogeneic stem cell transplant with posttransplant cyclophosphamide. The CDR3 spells CASSPGGTSFWGELFF. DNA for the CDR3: TGTGCCAGCAGCCCCGGCGGGACGTCCTTTTGGGGGGAGCTGTTTTTT.